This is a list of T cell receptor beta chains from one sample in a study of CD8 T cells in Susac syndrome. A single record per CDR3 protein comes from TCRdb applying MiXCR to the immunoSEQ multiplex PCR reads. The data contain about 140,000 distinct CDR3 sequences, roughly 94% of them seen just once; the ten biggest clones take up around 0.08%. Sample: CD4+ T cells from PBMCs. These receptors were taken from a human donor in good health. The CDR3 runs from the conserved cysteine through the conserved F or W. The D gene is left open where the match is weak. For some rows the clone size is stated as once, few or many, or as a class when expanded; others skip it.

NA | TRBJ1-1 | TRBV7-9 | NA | CASSLRRGVNTEAFF | TGTGCCAGCAGCTTAAGGCGGGGGGTGAACACTGAAGCTTTCTTT
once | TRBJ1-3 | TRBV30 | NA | CAWTSAGPSGNTIYF | TGTGCCTGGACCTCAGCAGGGCCCTCTGGAAACACCATATATTTT
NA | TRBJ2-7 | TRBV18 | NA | CASSRQGGGLSYEQYF | TGTGCCAGCTCACGGCAGGGAGGGGGTCTTTCCTACGAGCAGTACTTC
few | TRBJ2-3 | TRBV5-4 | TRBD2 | CASSRGGISTDTQYF | TGTGCCAGCAGCCGCGGGGGGATTAGCACAGATACGCAGTATTTT
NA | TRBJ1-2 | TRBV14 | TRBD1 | CASSQDTGAHGYTF | TGTGCCAGCAGCCAAGACACAGGGGCCCATGGCTACACCTTC
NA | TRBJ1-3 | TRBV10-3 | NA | CAIRGASGNTIYF | TGTGCCATCAGAGGGGCTTCTGGAAACACCATATATTTT
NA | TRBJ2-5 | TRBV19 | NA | CASSMGFGQETQYF | TGTGCCAGTAGTATGGGATTTGGACAAGAGACCCAGTACTTC
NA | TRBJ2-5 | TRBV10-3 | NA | CAISDSRKTQYF | TGTGCCATCAGTGACAGTAGGAAGACCCAGTACTTC
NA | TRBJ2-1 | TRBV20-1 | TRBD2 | CSARLPGAGGLSYNEQFF | TGCAGTGCTAGACTACCGGGGGCGGGAGGACTCTCCTACAATGAGCAGTTCTTC
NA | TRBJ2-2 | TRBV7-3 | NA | CASSLLGGNTGELFF | TGTGCCAGCAGCTTATTGGGGGGTAACACCGGGGAGCTGTTTTTT
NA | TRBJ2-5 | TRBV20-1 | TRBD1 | CSAPDRGRGETQYF | TGCAGTGCCCCCGACAGGGGGCGTGGGGAGACCCAGTACTTC
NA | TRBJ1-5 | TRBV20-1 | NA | CSARATGQGNQPQHF | TGCAGTGCTAGAGCAACGGGGCAGGGCAATCAGCCCCAGCATTTT
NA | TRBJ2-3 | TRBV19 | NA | CASSIPHGRYTQYF | TGTGCCAGTAGTATCCCTCACGGGCGCTATACGCAGTATTTT
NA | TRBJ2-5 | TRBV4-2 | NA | CASSPDRLRGWETQYF | TGTGCCAGCAGCCCAGACCGTCTAAGGGGGTGGGAGACCCAGTACTTC
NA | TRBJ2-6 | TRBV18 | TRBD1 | CASSPLAGQGASGANVLTF | TGTGCCAGCTCACCACTCGCGGGACAGGGGGCCTCTGGGGCCAACGTCCTGACTTTC
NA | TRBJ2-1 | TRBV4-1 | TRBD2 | CASSPSRLAGVNNEQFF | TGCGCCAGCAGCCCGAGTAGACTAGCGGGAGTGAACAATGAGCAGTTCTTC
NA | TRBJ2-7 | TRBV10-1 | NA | CASSGTLNFYEQYF | TGCGCCAGCAGTGGGACCCTAAATTTCTACGAGCAGTACTTC
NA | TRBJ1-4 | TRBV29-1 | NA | CSVDWGLGEKLFF | TGCAGCGTTGATTGGGGTCTCGGTGAAAAACTGTTTTTT
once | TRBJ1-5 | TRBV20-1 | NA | CSARGTGNQPQHF | TGCAGTGCTAGAGGGACAGGCAATCAGCCCCAGCATTTT
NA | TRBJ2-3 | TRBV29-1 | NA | CSVVYLGRTDTQYF | TGCAGCGTGGTCTACCTGGGGCGCACAGATACGCAGTATTTT
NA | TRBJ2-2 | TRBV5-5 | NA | CASSLVRAGELFF | TGTGCCAGCAGCTTGGTTAGGGCCGGGGAGCTGTTTTTT
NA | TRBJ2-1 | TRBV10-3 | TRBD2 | CATLAGGYNEQFF | TGTGCCACACTAGCGGGAGGGTACAATGAGCAGTTCTTC
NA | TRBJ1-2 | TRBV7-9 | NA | CASSLTRASYGYTF | TGTGCCAGCAGCTTAACCAGGGCTTCGTATGGCTACACCTTC
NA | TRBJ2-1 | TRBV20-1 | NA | CSAQDSPADNEQFF | TGCAGTGCCCAAGACTCGCCGGCGGACAATGAGCAGTTCTTC
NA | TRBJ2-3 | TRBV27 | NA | CASTLDGVHTDTQYF | TGTGCCAGCACTCTGGATGGGGTCCACACAGATACGCAGTATTTT
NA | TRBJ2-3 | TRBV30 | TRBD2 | CAWTGTSGTDTQYF | TGTGCCTGGACCGGGACTAGCGGCACAGATACGCAGTATTTT
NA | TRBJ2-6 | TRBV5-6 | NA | CASSIGHVLTF | TGTGCCAGCAGCATAGGGCATGTCCTGACTTTC
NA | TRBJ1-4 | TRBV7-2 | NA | CASSFQGTNEKLFF | TGTGCCAGCAGCTTCCAGGGAACTAATGAAAAACTGTTTTTT
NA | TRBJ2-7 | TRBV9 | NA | CASSAKTGSYEQYF | TGTGCCAGCAGCGCCAAGACAGGATCCTACGAGCAGTACTTC
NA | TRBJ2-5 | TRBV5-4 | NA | CASSLKEVETQYF | TGTGCCAGCAGCCTGAAAGAGGTGGAGACCCAGTACTTC
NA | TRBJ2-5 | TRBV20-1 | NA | CSARPGTRAETQYF | TGCAGTGCTAGACCCGGGACGAGAGCAGAGACCCAGTACTTC
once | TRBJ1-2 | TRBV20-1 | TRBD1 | CSANTGGASGYTF | TGCAGTGCAAACACAGGGGGCGCATCCGGCTACACCTTC
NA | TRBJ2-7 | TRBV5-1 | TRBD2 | CASSPRTSGLIYEQYF | TGCGCCAGCAGCCCCCGGACTAGCGGGCTTATCTACGAGCAGTACTTC
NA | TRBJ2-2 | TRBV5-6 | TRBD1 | CASRVTGGDANTGELFF | TGTGCCAGCAGGGTGACAGGGGGCGACGCGAACACCGGGGAGCTGTTTTTT
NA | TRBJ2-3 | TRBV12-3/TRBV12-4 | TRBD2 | CASSSGTTASTDTQYF | TGTGCCAGCAGTAGCGGGACGACAGCTAGCACAGATACGCAGTATTTT
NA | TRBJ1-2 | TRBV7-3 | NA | CASSPSGLADYGYTF | TGTGCCAGCAGCCCAAGTGGACTGGCAGACTATGGCTACACCTTC
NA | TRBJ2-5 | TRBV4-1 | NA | CASSTGTWETQYF | TGCGCCAGCAGCACCGGGACTTGGGAGACCCAGTACTTC
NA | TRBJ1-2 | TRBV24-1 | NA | CATSDLAREGYTF | TGTGCCACCAGTGATTTGGCCAGGGAAGGCTACACCTTC
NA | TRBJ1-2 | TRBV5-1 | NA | CASSALPGGLYGYTF | TGCGCCAGCTCCGCCTTGCCCGGGGGACTCTATGGCTACACCTTC
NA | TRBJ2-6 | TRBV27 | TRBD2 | CASSYGLAAGANVLTF | TGTGCCAGCAGTTACGGACTAGCTGCCGGGGCCAACGTCCTGACTTTC
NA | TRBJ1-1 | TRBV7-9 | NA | CASSSRGLNTEAFF | TGTGCCAGCAGCTCGAGGGGCCTGAACACTGAAGCTTTCTTT
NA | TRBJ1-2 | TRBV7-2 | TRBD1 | CASSSQGALDGYTF | TGTGCCAGCAGCTCCCAGGGGGCGCTGGATGGCTACACCTTC
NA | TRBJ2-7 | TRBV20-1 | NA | CSAYRGVSYEQYF | TGCAGTGCTTATAGGGGGGTCTCCTACGAGCAGTACTTC
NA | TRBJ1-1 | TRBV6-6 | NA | CASSYSRLGKAFF | TGTGCCAGCAGTTACTCCCGACTGGGTAAAGCTTTCTTT
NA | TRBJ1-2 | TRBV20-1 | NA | CSARYRGLRYGYTF | TGCAGTGCTAGATATCGCGGGCTTCGGTATGGCTACACCTTC
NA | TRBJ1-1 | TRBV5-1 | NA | CASSFIAGLNTEAFF | TGCGCCAGCAGCTTCATTGCAGGGCTGAACACTGAAGCTTTCTTT
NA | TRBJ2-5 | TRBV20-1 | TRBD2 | CSATTSGGGKTQYF | TGCAGTGCTACCACTAGCGGAGGAGGGAAGACCCAGTACTTC
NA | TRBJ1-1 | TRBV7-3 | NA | CASSPNPLAAEAFF | TGTGCCAGCAGCCCAAACCCCCTGGCCGCTGAAGCTTTCTTT
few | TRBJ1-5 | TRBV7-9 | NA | CASSLGGGGNQPQHF | TGTGCCAGCAGCTTAGGGGGGGGCGGAAATCAGCCCCAGCATTTT
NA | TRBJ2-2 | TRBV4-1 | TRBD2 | CASSQDQTSRDTGELFF | TGCGCCAGCAGCCAAGACCAGACTAGCCGAGACACCGGGGAGCTGTTTTTT
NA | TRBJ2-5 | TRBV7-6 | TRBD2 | CASSPEAGGSLGTQYF | TGTGCCAGCAGCCCAGAGGCAGGCGGGAGTTTGGGGACCCAGTACTTC
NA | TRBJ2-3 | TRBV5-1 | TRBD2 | CASSGGLAGTSTDTQYF | TGCGCCAGCAGCGGCGGACTAGCGGGAACTAGCACAGATACGCAGTATTTT
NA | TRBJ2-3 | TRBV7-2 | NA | CASSSTRPDTQYF | TGTGCCAGCAGCTCCACTCGTCCAGATACGCAGTATTTT
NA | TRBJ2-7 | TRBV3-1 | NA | CASSQVGVHYEQYF | TGTGCCAGCAGCCAAGTAGGGGTGCACTACGAGCAGTACTTC
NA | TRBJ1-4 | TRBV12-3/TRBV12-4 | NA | CASRPSGTREKLFF | TGTGCCAGCAGGCCCTCCGGGACAAGGGAAAAACTGTTTTTT